The 31 T cell receptor beta chains reported below all come from one sample, sequenced in a study of blood T cell repertoires in COVID-19. Clones were sequenced by immunoSEQ multiplex PCR, and TCRdb holds only the in-frame ones, with some missing. The sample consists of about 260,000 clones, about 90% of them appearing once. The specimen was peripheral blood. These receptors were taken from a woman in her thirties or forties who had recovered from COVID-19.

V usage is TRBV6-4 and J usage is TRBJ1-1, with unresolved D. This CDR3 has 13 amino acids. Germline V gives CDR1 MRHNA, CDR2 SNTAGT. The germline V and J ends were trimmed by 3 bases and 5 bases, with 10 bases remaining between them. CDR3 sequence: CASSEYRGTEAFF. In DNA, the CDR3 is TGTGCCAGCAGTGAGTATCGGGGAACTGAAGCTTTCTTT.

J is TRBJ1-1 and V is TRBV30; 11 nucleotides align to TRBD1. V dropped 3 bases and J dropped 8; count of bases not matched to a gene: 2. The germline CDR1 and CDR2 sequences are GTSNPN and SVGIG (reference sequence). This CDR3 region has 12 residues. This chain's CDR3 is CAWRDRGREAFF. The CDR3 DNA follows: TGTGCCTGGAGGGACAGGGGGCGCGAAGCTTTCTTT.

Comments on this clone: Sequence at one end of the junction differs from germline and may be a read error. The V gene is TRBV9, the J gene TRBJ2-1; a possible D gene is TRBD2 (5 bases). The CDR3 length is 16 residues. Germline-derived CDR1 and CDR2 are SGDLS and YYNGEE. CDR3 sequence (DNA): TGTGCCAGCAGCGATTCCGGAATCAGTCCCTCGGGGTTAATGGTCTTC. Amino acids: CASSDSGISPSGLMVF.

The CDR3 spells CASSEGQGFEAFF. CDR3 sequence (DNA): TGTGCCAGCAGCGAGGGACAGGGGTTTGAAGCTTTCTTT. The V and J genes are TRBV9 and TRBJ1-1; 10 nucleotides match TRBD1. This CDR3 contains 13 residues. The germline gives CDR1 SGDLS, CDR2 YYNGEE. J lost 7 bases, V lost 3 bases, and 3 bases had no gene match.

The chain employs TRBV19 and TRBJ1-6; D not certain. Trimming stripped 3 bases from V and 0 bases from J, with 9 bases between. Germline loops: CDR1 LNHDA, CDR2 SQIVND (reference sequence). CDR3 length: 16 residues. The CDR3 is CASSIDIGSYNSPLHF. CDR3 coding DNA: TGTGCCAGTAGTATTGATATCGGCTCCTATAATTCACCCCTCCACTTT.

This clone was picked up one time. The chain is built from TRBV6-5 and TRBJ2-1, with TRBD2 matching 8 bases. V was clipped by 2 bases and J by 4 bases; unmatched bases: 4. Germline-derived CDR1 and CDR2 are MNHEY and SVGAGI. This CDR3 region has 15 residues. The CDR3, as DNA: TGTGCCAGCAGTTACAACGGGGGGGCTTACAATGAGCAGTTCTTC. Its translation is CASSYNGGAYNEQFF.

The chain combines TRBV12-3 or TRBV12-4 with TRBJ1-5; D remains unclear. The CDR3 spans 13 residues. The V gene lost 1 base and the J gene lost 6 bases, with 7 bases spanning the gap. CDR3 bases: TGTGCCAGCAGTTTAGATCCAGTTCAGCCCCAGCATTTT. Protein sequence: CASSLDPVQPQHF.

The chain joins TRBV28 to TRBJ1-3, with 9 bases that match TRBD1. This CDR3 comprises 16 residues. Trimming removed 3 bases from V and 5 bases from J; junction bases left unmatched: 8. CDR1 MDHEN and CDR2 SYDVKM come from the germline V gene. The CDR3 reads CASSFPTDRGRNTIYF. DNA for the CDR3: TGTGCCAGCAGTTTCCCGACGGACAGGGGTAGAAACACCATATATTTT.

The gene calls are TRBV29-1 and TRBJ1-2; 8 positions agree with TRBD1. The J segment lost 6 bases and the V segment lost 6 bases, leaving 3 bases of the junction unmatched. This CDR3 spans 11 amino acids. CDR1 and CDR2 (germline): SQVTM, ANQGSEA. CDR3 bases: TGCAGCGTCGACAGGGGCGATGGCTACACCTTC. Its translation is CSVDRGDGYTF.

This clone has more than one count but fewer than ten. The V call is TRBV11-2, the J call TRBJ1-4; 9 positions agree with TRBD1. The CDR3 sequence is 16 residues long. The ends lost 5 bases at V and 8 bases at J; junction bases unmatched: 12. CDR1 and CDR2 from the germline V gene are SGHAT and FQNNGV. In DNA form, the CDR3 reads TGTGCCAGCAGCCTCAGGGGACAGGGTGTTCTCGAAAAACTGTTTTTT. Amino acids: CASSLRGQGVLEKLFF.

The chain combines TRBV18 with TRBJ1-6; tentatively, D is TRBD1 (5 bases). V was pared by 0 bases and J by 5 bases, with 8 bases between. The length of the CDR3 is 15 residues. Germline loops: CDR1 KGHSH, CDR2 LQKENI. The CDR3 nucleotides are TGTGCCAGCTCACCACCGGCCAGGGATAATTCACCCCTCCACTTT. Translation: CASSPPARDNSPLHF.

This clone was seen more than once but under ten times. This chain connects TRBV5-1 to TRBJ1-4, with no clear D. This CDR3 contains 13 residues. Germline V gives CDR1 SGHRS, CDR2 YFSETQ. With 0 bases removed from V and 8 bases from J, the gap between germline ends came to 8 bases. The chain's CDR3 is CASSLEGSEKLFF. Here the CDR3 DNA reads TGCGCCAGCAGCTTGGAAGGGAGCGAAAAACTGTTTTTT.

J is TRBJ1-4 and V is TRBV28; D call uncertain. Trimming removed 7 bases at V and 3 bases at J, with 15 bases between. The CDR3 covers 15 residues. The germline CDR1 and CDR2 sequences are MDHEN and SYDVKM. The CDR3 here is CASIASGRPNEKLFF. The CDR3 DNA reads TGTGCCAGCATCGCCTCGGGAAGGCCTAATGAAAAACTGTTTTTT.

The chain uses TRBV3-1 (or the pseudogene TRBV3-2) and TRBJ2-1, with D possibly being TRBD1 (6 bases). V lost 3 bases to trimming and J lost 12 bases, with 12 bases between them. This CDR3 region has 12 residues. Germline loops: CDR1 LGHDT, CDR2 YNNKEL (reference sequence). This chain's CDR3 is CASSHRGQRQFF. As DNA, the CDR3 is TGTGCCAGCAGCCATCGGGGACAAAGGCAGTTCTTC.

The V and J genes are TRBV6-1 and TRBJ2-7, with TRBD1 as a possible D gene (5 bases). The CDR3 totals 15 residues. V was clipped by 1 base and J by 2 bases, with 12 bases between them. Germline values: CDR1 MNHNS, CDR2 SASEGT. CDR3 residues: CASSEGRTDTYEQYF. CDR3 nucleotide sequence: TGTGCCAGCAGTGAAGGAAGGACGGACACCTACGAGCAGTACTTC.

This clone has more than one count but fewer than ten. V and J are TRBV19 and TRBJ1-2; D possibly corresponds to TRBD1 (6 bases). Trimming cost V 5 bases and J 2 bases, with 12 bases left between them. The CDR3 contains 14 residues. Germline CDR1 is LNHDA and CDR2 is SQIVND (reference sequence). This CDR3 reads CASSLRDKNYGYTF. CDR3 in DNA: TGTGCCAGTAGTCTCCGGGACAAAAACTATGGCTACACCTTC.

V and J are TRBV7-9 and TRBJ1-1; possible D gene TRBD1, 5 bases. The V gene lost 5 bases and the J gene lost 7 bases, with 11 bases spanning the gap. The CDR3 extends over 12 amino acids. The germline CDR1 and CDR2 sequences are SEHNR and FQNEAQ (reference sequence). The CDR3 DNA follows: TGTGCCAGCAGCCGACCGCAGGGTGAAGCTTTCTTT. Amino acids: CASSRPQGEAFF. Together with reference TRBV7-9 and TRBJ1-1, the CDR3 gives the full variable domain: DTGVSQNPRHKITKRGQNVTFRCDPISEHNRLYWYRQTLGQGPEFLTYFQNEAQLEKSRLLSDRFSAERPKGSFSTLEIQRTEQGDSAMYLCASSRPQGEAFFGQGTRLTVV.

V gene TRBV18 combines with J gene TRBJ1-4; 8 bases map to TRBD1. V lost 4 bases to trimming and J lost 6 bases; unmatched junction nucleotides: 7. CDR3 length equals 15 residues. Germline loops: CDR1 KGHSH, CDR2 LQKENI. Here the CDR3 DNA reads TGTGCCAGCTCACTTGGGACAGGCGGGGATGAAAAACTGTTTTTT. This codes for CASSLGTGGDEKLFF.

The chain uses TRBV5-4 and TRBJ1-2; the match to TRBD1 covers 9 bases. Germline V gives CDR1 SGHNT, CDR2 YYREEE (reference sequence). V trimming: 5 bases; J trimming: 3 bases; junction bases outside the gene matches: 8. This CDR3 has 15 amino acids. The CDR3 protein is CASRPGQGADYGYTF. For the CDR3, the DNA is TGTGCCAGCAGGCCGGGACAGGGTGCAGACTATGGCTACACCTTC.

The rearrangement joins TRBV5-1 to TRBJ2-7; TRBD1 is a possible D gene (5 bases). Per the germline V gene, CDR1 is SGHRS and CDR2 is YFSETQ. The CDR3 totals 18 residues. The V end lost 1 base, the J end lost 1 base, and 21 bases lay between the germline ends. CDR3 bases: TGCGCCAGCAGCTTGACTAACCTCAGGGAAGTGTCATCCTACGAGCAGTACTTC. Translation: CASSLTNLREVSSYEQYF.

The V and J genes are TRBV30 and TRBJ1-2, with D unresolved. V lost 8 bases, J lost 6 bases, and 13 bases lay in between. The CDR3 sequence is 11 residues long. Germline CDR1 reads GTSNPN; CDR2 reads SVGIG (reference sequence). The CDR3 bases are TGTGCCCGAGAAGCGGGGAATGGCTACACCTTC. Protein product: CAREAGNGYTF.

The chain uses TRBV5-4 and TRBJ2-7, with TRBD1 identical over 9 bases. Per germline, CDR1 SGHNT and CDR2 YYREEE (reference sequence). V was pared by 4 bases and J by 3 bases, with 8 bases of the junction left unmatched. The CDR3 is made up of 15 amino acids. CDR3 nucleotides: TGTGCCAGCAGCAAAGGACAGGGGAATTTCTACGAGCAGTACTTC. Protein sequence: CASSKGQGNFYEQYF.

The chain links TRBV2 to TRBJ1-2, with TRBD1 matching 8 bases. V lost 6 bases to trimming and J lost 0 bases; unmatched junction nucleotides: 6. This CDR3 is 15 amino acids long. Germline V lookup: CDR1 SNHLY, CDR2 FYNNEI. The CDR3 here is CASSVQGEPNYGYTF. Written as DNA, the CDR3 is TGTGCCAGCAGCGTACAGGGGGAGCCTAACTATGGCTACACCTTC.

J is TRBJ1-2 and V is TRBV5-1; D call uncertain. The CDR3 extends over 12 amino acids. Between the trimmed V and J ends, which lost 5 bases and 2 bases, there was a span of 7 bases. From germline, CDR1 is SGHRS and CDR2 YFSETQ. The CDR3 here is CASRSSNYGYTF. As DNA, the CDR3 is TGCGCCAGCAGATCAAGCAACTATGGCTACACCTTC. Full variable domain (remainder filled in from reference TRBV5-1 and TRBJ1-2): KAGVTQTPRYLIKTRGQQVTLSCSPISGHRSVSWYQQTPGQGLQFLFEYFSETQRNKGNFPGRFSGRQFSNSRSEMNVSTLELGDSALYLCASRSSNYGYTFGSGTRLTVV.

This chain joins TRBV5-1 and TRBJ2-7, with 11 bases that match TRBD1. In germline, CDR1 is SGHRS, CDR2 YFSETQ. The CDR3 spans 15 residues. V shed 6 bases and J 0 bases; nucleotides not matched to a gene: 5. CDR3 DNA: TGCGCCAGCAAGTTCGGGACAGGGGGCTCCTACGAGCAGTACTTC. Translation gives CASKFGTGGSYEQYF.

The chain recombines TRBV5-4 with TRBJ1-1, with TRBD1 as a possible D gene (5 bases). CDR3 length equals 13 residues. With 4 bases removed from V and 8 bases from J, the gap between germline ends came to 15 bases. Germline V gives CDR1 SGHNT, CDR2 YYREEE (reference sequence). CDR3 protein: CASSRGGAPEAFF. In DNA, the CDR3 is TGTGCCAGCAGCCGGGGCGGGGCCCCGGAAGCTTTCTTT.

Comments on this clone: Other DNA sequences in the same sample also yield this CDR3. The chain joins TRBV5-1 to TRBJ1-5; D is unresolved. CDR1 and CDR2 from the germline V gene are SGHRS and YFSETQ. CDR3 length: 13 residues. Trimming pared 5 bases from V and 4 bases from J, leaving 10 bases between. CDR3: CASSLDGNQPQHF. CDR3 bases: TGCGCCAGCAGTCTAGACGGGAATCAGCCCCAGCATTTT. The variable domain in full, completed from reference TRBV5-1 and TRBJ1-5, reads KAGVTQTPRYLIKTRGQQVTLSCSPISGHRSVSWYQQTPGQGLQFLFEYFSETQRNKGNFPGRFSGRQFSNSRSEMNVSTLELGDSALYLCASSLDGNQPQHFGDGTRLSIL.

The rearrangement uses TRBV7-3 and TRBJ2-1, with D possibly TRBD2 on 6 matching bases. The CDR3 covers 14 residues. Per germline, CDR1 SGHTA and CDR2 FQGTGA. Trimming cost V 5 bases and J 8 bases, with 16 bases left between them. DNA of the CDR3: TGTGCCAGCAGCCCTGGACTAACCGGGGATGAGCAGTTCTTC. This sequence encodes CASSPGLTGDEQFF.

The chain is built from TRBV10-1 and TRBJ2-5; 9 nucleotides align to TRBD1. The CDR3 has 15 residues. The germline V gene has CDR1 WNHNN and CDR2 SYGVQD (reference sequence). The junction had 5 bases not matched to a gene; V was cut back by 3 bases and J by 3 bases. For the CDR3, the DNA is TGCGCCAGCAGTGAAATCGGACAGGGGAAAGAGACCCAGTACTTC. It yields the protein CASSEIGQGKETQYF.

The rearrangement uses TRBV29-1 and TRBJ2-5; 7 bases match TRBD2. This CDR3 spans 13 amino acids. Looked up from germline, CDR1 is SQVTM and CDR2 is ANQGSEA. The V segment lost 5 bases and the J segment 5 bases; nucleotides outside the gene matches: 8. The CDR3 coding sequence is TGCAGCGTTCGGGCTAGCGGACGTGAGACCCAGTACTTC. It specifies CSVRASGRETQYF.

Only one count was recorded for this clone. The rearrangement joins TRBV11-2 to TRBJ1-1; 9 nucleotides align to TRBD1. Germline values: CDR1 SGHAT, CDR2 FQNNGV. Unmatched junction bases numbered 2, after V lost 5 bases and J lost 1 base. The CDR3 consists of 14 residues. CDR3 amino acids: CASSKTGGNTEAFF. As DNA, the CDR3 is TGTGCCAGCAGCAAGACAGGGGGGAACACTGAAGCTTTCTTT.